This TCR beta chain was documented in a study of identifying expanded T cells in peripheral blood (dated by TCRdb to the late 2010s). Some background on the complete study: Technical replicates were generated by sequencing separate aliquots of the same genomic DNA pool, and four replicates were compared pairwise. On the study overall, not on this receptor specifically: The authors expected biological variance in healthy repertoires might increase further over much longer intervals such as months to years. The binomial model flagged approximately 1.2 differentially abundant clones between technical replicates but approximately 16 over around two weeks and under 25 over approximately 4 weeks. Across all healthy donors, variance in clone template counts between approximately 2-week samples was found to increase significantly with total template count. Both the number of clones called differentially abundant and the false-positive rate were significantly reduced by the beta-binomial model across all healthy-donor time intervals.

The immunoSEQ Assay, which relies on bias-controlled multiplex PCR amplification of genomic DNA, was used to profile TCRbeta CDR3 regions. The authors' pipeline ran thus. To quantify the absolute abundance of each unique TCRbeta CDR3 region, the sequences were collapsed and filtered. Differential abundance was assessed using a binomial (Fisher-equivalent) model and a beta-binomial model in which time-dependent variance fitted from healthy donors was added. Clones with fewer than 5 combined templates were removed, and differential abundance was called for clones with a Benjamini-Hochberg FDR below 0.01. In the beta-binomial model, variance was expressed as a function of the total template count across the two samples, in the form v = (b*log(k)+a)^2. Drawn from immuneACCESS, this table holds only the in-frame rearrangements with V and J called that TCRdb kept. Clones are partly lost; checked studies trace under half to an unresolved V gene and leave the rest unexplained. V and J calls plus clone size are reproduced from that table; the DNA served to infer D and trimming. Here the sample has around 120,000 clones; approximately 80% occur a single time. Approximately 3% of the sample goes to the ten largest clones.

During the collection period, no immune events, such as infections, were documented for the healthy donors. Blood repertoires from healthy donors were used as a training cohort for calibrating time-dependent variance in a beta-binomial model of differential abundance of T-cell clones. The training cohort was composed of some ten healthy donors, 3 female and 7 male. An age range of roughly 25 to 70 years, with an average of roughly 45 years, was recorded for the donors. Whole blood was collected from each healthy donor at three time points spaced around 2 weeks apart and obtained from a commercial supplier. Genomic DNA was extracted from unsorted whole blood for immunosequencing. On this clone: Which antigen it targets is not known. No clone much larger than this one lies a single base away; base qualities are absent.

From the germline V gene, CDR1 is SGHTA and CDR2 is FQGNSA. Clipping removes 1 base from V and 8 bases from J, with 6 as the unmatched junction base count. Counted from cysteine to phenylalanine, this CDR3 has 14 amino acids. Only CDR3 DNA remains: 42 bases, in frame from the first base. This chain is built from TRBV7-2 and TRBJ1-2; TRBD1 matches 8 bases in the middle. The TCR was taken from a person aged 18 to 75 in good health. The sample comprised blood. The DNA reads TGTGCCAGCAGCTTAGAAGACAGGGGCGGGGGCTACACCTTC. Its coded protein is CASSLEDRGGGYTF. Reference TRBV7-2 and TRBJ1-2 proteins supply the regions before and after the CDR3; the full variable domain is: GAGVSQSPSNKVTEKGKDVELRCDPISGHTALYWYRQSLGQGLEFLIYFQGNSAPDKSGLPSDRFSAERTGGSVSTLTIQRTQQEDSAVYLCASSLEDRGGGYTFGSGTRLTVV.